The present T cell receptor beta chain was sequenced within a study of cytomegalovirus exposure and HLA in healthy donors (dated by TCRdb to the late 2010s). Regarding the research as a whole: According to a later analysis, one platform produced both the roughly 120 validation repertoires and the 666 repertoires of the first cohort. The study was designed to test whether signatures of past pathogen exposure could be identified by cataloging public T cell receptors. Along with the 666-subject first cohort, a separate validation cohort of 120 different subjects was used. To predict cytomegalovirus infection status, the study brought together high-throughput TCR immunosequencing, statistical association of individual TCRs with disease status, and machine learning. What the research found in general, with its limitations: In vitro tests confirmed that a few of the cytomegalovirus-associated TCR beta chains recognize cytomegalovirus antigens. All 120 or so repertoires were used to score co-occurrence in the validation cohort in a later analysis, because that analysis had no HLA typing for the cohort. A total of about 150 TCR beta chains were listed by the study as associated with cytomegalovirus. A later analysis found that TCRs clustered in the first cohort also tended to co-occur in the approximately 120 validation repertoires, with approximately 95% of cluster scores above 0. The authors suggested that the approach could potentially be extended to other disease states and immunological phenotypes. Most TCR sequences were observed very rarely across donors, whereas some public TCRs were present in many individuals. The classifier was reported to diagnose cytomegalovirus status with high specificity and sensitivity in both the original cohort and the validation cohort.

The library was built by means of the immunoSEQ multiplex PCR assay. Regarding the original processing steps: To diagnose cytomegalovirus status from the catalog of TCR beta chain sequences, a statistical classification framework was built. Here the immuneACCESS table is served through TCRdb, limited to in-frame sequences with V and J called. Missing clones are a known gap in these copies; in checked studies unresolved V genes cover under half, and the rest lacks a known reason. V and J calls and clone size are given by that table; D and trimming were obtained from the DNA. The sample data list 150,000 to 200,000 clones, and 85% of these were observed just once. The ten biggest clones cover approximately 2% of the sample. Remarks on this clone: No antigen is known for it. It has no much larger one-base neighbor in the sample; base qualities were not kept.

The donors belonged to the validation cohort of around 130 subjects, which was separate from the roughly 700-subject first cohort. The CDR3 holds 13 amino acids from the cysteine to the phenylalanine. CDR3 DNA is the only sequence kept; it has 39 bases, read in frame from the first base. The germline V gene (reference sequence) yields LNHDA for CDR1 and SQIVND for CDR2. V is trimmed back by 8 bases and J by 3 bases, and the junction contains 6 bases that no gene match accounts for. The sequence links TRBV19 to TRBJ1-1, with 7 bases matching TRBD1. This receptor was obtained from a man younger than 40 in good health and CMV-seropositive. Sequencing was carried out using PBMCs. In nucleotides, the sequence is TGTGCCAGTGCTTGGACAGGTGACACTGAAGCTTTCTTT. It encodes CASAWTGDTEAFF.